This entry is about one T cell receptor (beta chain). Relative to the germline gene, one junction end is altered; a read error may explain this. The sample belongs to a study of CD8 T cells in Susac syndrome. An amount of RNA that ranged from about 0.45 to 1 ug was reverse transcribed with random hexamers. A single record per CDR3 protein comes from TCRdb applying MiXCR to the immunoSEQ multiplex PCR reads. The data contain tens of thousands of distinct CDR3 sequences, approximately 94% of them singletons. This CDR3 region has 14 residues. The germline CDR1 and CDR2 sequences are MGHRA and YSYEKL. TCR beta was sequenced from blood CD8+ and CD4+ T cells.

The chain employs TRBV4-1 and TRBJ1-1; possibly TRBD1 for D (6 bases). The sequence derives from a human donor in good health. Specimen: CD8+ T cells from PBMCs. For the CDR3, the DNA is TGCTCCAGCAGCCAAGATCCCGGAGGGGGTCAAGCTTTCTTT. Translating gives CSSSQDPGGGQAFF.